This TCR beta chain is from a study of glioma-infiltrating T cells after dendritic cell vaccination. Study background: The vaccine used monocyte-derived dendritic cells pulsed overnight with autologous tumor lysate.

The immunoSEQ assay amplified TCRB CDR3 from up to roughly 2 ug DNA. Clones were sequenced by immunoSEQ multiplex PCR, and TCRdb holds only the in-frame ones, with some missing. The data contain 75,000 to 95,000 clones, roughly 84% of them singletons. As for time point: after dendritic cell vaccination, including at tumor progression/relapse. Blood PBMC samples: pre-vaccination, two weeks post third vaccination, and at tumor progression. This TCR came from a human donor with glioblastoma. The starting material was blood, obtained after dendritic cell vaccination.

CDR3 sequence: CASSMSGTGGHYGYTF. Written as DNA, the CDR3 is TGTGCCAGTAGTATGTCTGGGACAGGGGGCCACTATGGCTACACCTTC. The V gene is TRBV19, the J gene TRBJ1-2, with 12 bases matching TRBD1. Per germline, CDR1 LNHDA and CDR2 SQIVND (reference sequence). With 3 bases clipped from V and 3 bases from J, the junction kept 5 bases outside the gene matches. This CDR3 comprises 16 residues.